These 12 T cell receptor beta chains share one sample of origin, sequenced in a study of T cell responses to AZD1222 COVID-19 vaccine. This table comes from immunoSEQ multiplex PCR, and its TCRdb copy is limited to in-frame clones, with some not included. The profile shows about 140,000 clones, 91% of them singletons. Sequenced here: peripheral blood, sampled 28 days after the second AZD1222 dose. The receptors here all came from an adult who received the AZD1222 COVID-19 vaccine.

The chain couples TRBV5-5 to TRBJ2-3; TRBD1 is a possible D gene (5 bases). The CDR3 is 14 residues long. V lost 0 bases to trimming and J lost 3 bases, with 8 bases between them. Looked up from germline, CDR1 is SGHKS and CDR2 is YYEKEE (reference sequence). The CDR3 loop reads CASSLVAGTDTQYF. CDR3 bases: TGTGCCAGCAGCTTGGTCGCAGGGACAGATACGCAGTATTTT.

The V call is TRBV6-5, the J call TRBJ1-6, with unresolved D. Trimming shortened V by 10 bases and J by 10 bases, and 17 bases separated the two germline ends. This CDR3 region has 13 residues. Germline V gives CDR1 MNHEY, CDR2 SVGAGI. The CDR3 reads CAIRAYSDSPLHF. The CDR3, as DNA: TGTGCCATCCGGGCCTACAGCGACTCACCCCTCCACTTT.

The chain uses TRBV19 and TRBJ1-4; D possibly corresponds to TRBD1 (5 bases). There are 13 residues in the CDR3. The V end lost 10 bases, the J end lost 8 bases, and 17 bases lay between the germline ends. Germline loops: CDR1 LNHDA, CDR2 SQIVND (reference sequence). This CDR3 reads CATTGGPGEKLFF. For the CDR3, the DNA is TGTGCCACTACAGGAGGCCCGGGAGAAAAACTGTTTTTT.

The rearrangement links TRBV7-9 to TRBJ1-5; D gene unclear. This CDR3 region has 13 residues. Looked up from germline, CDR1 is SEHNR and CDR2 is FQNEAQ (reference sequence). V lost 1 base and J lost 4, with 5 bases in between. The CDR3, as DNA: TGTGCCAGCAGCTTAGGGGCGAATCAGCCCCAGCATTTT. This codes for CASSLGANQPQHF.

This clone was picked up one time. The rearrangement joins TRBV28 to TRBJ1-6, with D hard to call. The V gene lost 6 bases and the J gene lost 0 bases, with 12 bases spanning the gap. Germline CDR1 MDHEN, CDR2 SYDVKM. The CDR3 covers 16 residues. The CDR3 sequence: CASSRSPGSYNSPLHF. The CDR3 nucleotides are TGTGCCAGCAGCCGCAGCCCTGGCTCCTATAATTCACCCCTCCACTTT.

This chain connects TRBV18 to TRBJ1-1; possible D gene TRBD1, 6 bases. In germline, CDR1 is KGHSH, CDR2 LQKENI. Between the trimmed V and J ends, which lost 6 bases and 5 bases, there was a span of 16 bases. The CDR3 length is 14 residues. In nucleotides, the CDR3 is TGTGCCAGCTCCCCAATAGGGGGTGAGACTGAAGCTTTCTTT. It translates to CASSPIGGETEAFF.

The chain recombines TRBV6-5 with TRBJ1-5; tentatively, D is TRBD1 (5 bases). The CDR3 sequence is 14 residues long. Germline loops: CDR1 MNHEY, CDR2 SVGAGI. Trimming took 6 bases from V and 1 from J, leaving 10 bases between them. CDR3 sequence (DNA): TGTGCCAGCAGGGGTGACAGAAGCAATCAGCCCCAGCATTTT. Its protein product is CASRGDRSNQPQHF.

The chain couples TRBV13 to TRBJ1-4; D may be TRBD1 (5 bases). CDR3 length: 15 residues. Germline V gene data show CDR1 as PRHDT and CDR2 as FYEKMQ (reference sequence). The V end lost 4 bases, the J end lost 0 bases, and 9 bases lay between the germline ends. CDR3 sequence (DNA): TGTGCCAGCAGCTCGGCAGGGTCAACTAATGAAAAACTGTTTTTT. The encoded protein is CASSSAGSTNEKLFF.

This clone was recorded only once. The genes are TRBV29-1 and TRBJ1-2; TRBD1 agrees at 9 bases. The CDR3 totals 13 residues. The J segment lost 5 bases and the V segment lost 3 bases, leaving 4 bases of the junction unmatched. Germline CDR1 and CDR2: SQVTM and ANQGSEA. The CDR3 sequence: CSVETGGSYGYTF. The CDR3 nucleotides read TGCAGCGTTGAGACAGGGGGAAGTTATGGCTACACCTTC.

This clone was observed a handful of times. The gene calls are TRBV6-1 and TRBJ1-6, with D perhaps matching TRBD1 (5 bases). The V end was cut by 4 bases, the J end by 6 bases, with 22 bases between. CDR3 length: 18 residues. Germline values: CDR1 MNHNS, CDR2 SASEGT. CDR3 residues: CASSGLQGQSWANSPLHF. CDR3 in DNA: TGTGCCAGCAGTGGCCTCCAGGGTCAATCGTGGGCTAATTCACCCCTCCACTTT.

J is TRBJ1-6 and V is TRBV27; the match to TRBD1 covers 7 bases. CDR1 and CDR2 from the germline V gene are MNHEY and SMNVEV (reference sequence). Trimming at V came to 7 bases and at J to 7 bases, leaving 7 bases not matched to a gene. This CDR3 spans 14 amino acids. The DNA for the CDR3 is TGTGCCAGCATGGTAGGGACAGAAAATTCACCCCTCCACTTT. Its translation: CASMVGTENSPLHF.

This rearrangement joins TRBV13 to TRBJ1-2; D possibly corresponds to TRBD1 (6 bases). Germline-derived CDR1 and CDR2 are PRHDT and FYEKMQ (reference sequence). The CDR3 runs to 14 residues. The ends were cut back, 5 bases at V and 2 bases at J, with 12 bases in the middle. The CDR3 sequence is CASSPGTKNYGYTF. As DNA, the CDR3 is TGTGCCAGCAGCCCTGGGACAAAGAACTATGGCTACACCTTC.